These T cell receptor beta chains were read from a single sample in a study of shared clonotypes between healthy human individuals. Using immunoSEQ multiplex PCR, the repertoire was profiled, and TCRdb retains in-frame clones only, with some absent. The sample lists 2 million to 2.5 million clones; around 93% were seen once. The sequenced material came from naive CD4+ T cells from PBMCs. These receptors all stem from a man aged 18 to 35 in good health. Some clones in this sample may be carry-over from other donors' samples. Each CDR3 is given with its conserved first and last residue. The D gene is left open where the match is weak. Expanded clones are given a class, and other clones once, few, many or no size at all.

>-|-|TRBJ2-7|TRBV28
TGTGCCAGCAGTCCCCGGGACAACGAGCAGTACTTC
CASSPRDNEQYF
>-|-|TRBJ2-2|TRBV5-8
TGTGCCAGCAGACAGGGTGGCACCGGGGAGCTGTTTTTT
CASRQGGTGELFF
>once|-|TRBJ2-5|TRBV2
TGTGCCAGCAGTGTTGGAGAGACCCAGTACTTC
CASSVGETQYF
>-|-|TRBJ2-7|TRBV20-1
TGCAGTGCGGCCCTCCCCTACGAGCAGTACTTC
CSAALPYEQYF
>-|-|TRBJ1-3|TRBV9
TGTGCCAGCAGCGATAGGGGCGGCTCTGGAAACACCATATATTTT
CASSDRGGSGNTIYF
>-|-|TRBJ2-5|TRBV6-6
TGTGCCAGCAGTTACTCCCCAGGGGCCGCGGCGACCCAGTACTTC
CASSYSPGAAATQYF
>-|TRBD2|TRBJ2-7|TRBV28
TGTGCCAGCAGTTCTCTGGGGACTACCTACGAGCAGTACTTC
CASSSLGTTYEQYF
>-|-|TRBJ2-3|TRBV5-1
TGCGCCAGCAGCTTGTTGAGCGGGCCAGATACGCAGTATTTT
CASSLLSGPDTQYF
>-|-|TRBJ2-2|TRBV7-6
TGTGCCAGCAGCTTAGGTCTAGCTGCGAACACCGGGGAGCTGTTTTTT
CASSLGLAANTGELFF
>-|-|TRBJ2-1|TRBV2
TGTGCCAGCAGGGGACTGACGGGAAGCTCCTACAATGAGCAGTTCTTC
CASRGLTGSSYNEQFF
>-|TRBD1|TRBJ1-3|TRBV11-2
TGTGCCAGCAGCCCCGGACAGGAAGCCATCTCTGGAAACACCATATATTTT
CASSPGQEAISGNTIYF
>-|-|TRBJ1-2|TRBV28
TGTGCCACCACGGTGGGGGGCGCGGTGGGGAACTATGGCTACACCTTC
CATTVGGAVGNYGYTF
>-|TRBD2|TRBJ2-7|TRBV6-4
TGTGCCAGCAGTGACTCGCTCATTGGACTAGCGGGAGGGAACGAGCAGTACTTC
CASSDSLIGLAGGNEQYF